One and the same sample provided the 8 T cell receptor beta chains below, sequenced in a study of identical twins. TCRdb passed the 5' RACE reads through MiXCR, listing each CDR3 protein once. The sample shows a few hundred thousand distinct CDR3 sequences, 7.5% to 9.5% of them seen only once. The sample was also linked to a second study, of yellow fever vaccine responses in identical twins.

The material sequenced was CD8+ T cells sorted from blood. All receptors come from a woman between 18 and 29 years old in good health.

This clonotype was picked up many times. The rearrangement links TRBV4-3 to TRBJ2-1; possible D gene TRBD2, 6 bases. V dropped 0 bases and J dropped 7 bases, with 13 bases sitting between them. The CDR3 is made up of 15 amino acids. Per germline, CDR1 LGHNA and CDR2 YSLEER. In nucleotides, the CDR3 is TGCGCCAGCAGCCAAGACGGGAGAACATGGAATGAGCAGTTCTTC. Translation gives CASSQDGRTWNEQFF.

This CDR3 reads CASSYGASELYF. The CDR3 DNA is TGTGCCAGCAGTTACGGAGCCAGTGAGTTGTACTTC. This chain links TRBV6-5 with TRBJ2-7; unclear D gene. Trimming took off 2 bases at V and 12 bases at J, with 14 bases between the two ends. Germline CDR1 is MNHEY and CDR2 is SVGAGI. The length of the CDR3 is 12 residues.

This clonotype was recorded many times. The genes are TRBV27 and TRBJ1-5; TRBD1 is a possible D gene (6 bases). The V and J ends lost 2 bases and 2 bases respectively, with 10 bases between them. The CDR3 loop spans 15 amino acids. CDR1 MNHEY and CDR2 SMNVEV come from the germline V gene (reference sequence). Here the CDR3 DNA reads TGTGCCAGCAGTTTAGTACAGGGTGGCAATCAGCCCCAGCATTTT. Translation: CASSLVQGGNQPQHF.

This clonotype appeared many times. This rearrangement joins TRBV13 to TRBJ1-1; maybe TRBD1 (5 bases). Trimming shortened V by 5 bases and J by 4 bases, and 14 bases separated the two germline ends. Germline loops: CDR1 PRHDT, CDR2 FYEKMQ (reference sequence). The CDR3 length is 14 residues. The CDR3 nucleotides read TGTGCCAGCAGCCCCGGGACTCAGCCCACTGAAGCTTTCTTT. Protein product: CASSPGTQPTEAFF.

CDR3 sequence (DNA): TGTGCCAGCAGACCGCCGGGACAGGATAACTCCTACGAGCAGTACTTC. Its protein is CASRPPGQDNSYEQYF. J is TRBJ2-7 and V is TRBV5-4, with 8 bases that match TRBD1. The CDR3 spans 16 residues. In germline, CDR1 is SGHNT, CDR2 YYREEE (reference sequence). Trimming cost V 5 bases and J 0 bases; bases outside gene matches: 10.

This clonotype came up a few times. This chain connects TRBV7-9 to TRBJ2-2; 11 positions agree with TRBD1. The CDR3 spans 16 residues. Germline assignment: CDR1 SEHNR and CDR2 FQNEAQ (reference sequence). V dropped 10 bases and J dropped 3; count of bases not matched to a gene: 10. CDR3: CANRPPGQGDTGELFF. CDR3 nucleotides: TGTGCCAACCGCCCTCCGGGACAGGGGGACACCGGGGAGCTGTTTTTT.

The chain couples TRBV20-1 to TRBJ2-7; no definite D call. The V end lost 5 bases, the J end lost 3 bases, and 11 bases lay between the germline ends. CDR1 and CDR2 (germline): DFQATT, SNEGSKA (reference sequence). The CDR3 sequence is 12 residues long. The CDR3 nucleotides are TGCAGTGCTCTCGCAGGAATCTACGAGCAGTACTTC. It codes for CSALAGIYEQYF.

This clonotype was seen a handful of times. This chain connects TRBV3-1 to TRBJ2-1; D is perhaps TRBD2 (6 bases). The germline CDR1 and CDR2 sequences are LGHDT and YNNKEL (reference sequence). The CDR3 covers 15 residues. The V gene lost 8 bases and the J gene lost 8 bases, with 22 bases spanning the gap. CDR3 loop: CASSRGEPPDDEQFF. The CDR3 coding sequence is TGTGCCAGCTCGCGCGGGGAGCCGCCTGACGATGAGCAGTTCTTC.